This TCR beta chain was recorded in a study of blood T cell repertoires in COVID-19. On the study more broadly: Italy, Spain and the United States were the sources of the convalescent and acute COVID-19 samples. T cells, B-cell-depleted T cells, or PBMCs provided the cDNA or gDNA that served as material.

In the authors' workflow: Cell counts per sample came from amplifying reference gene primers. The method was immunoSEQ multiplex PCR; TCRdb's version includes in-frame clones alone and lacks a portion of them. Clone size and V and J calls were adopted from that table, with D and trimming inferred from the DNA. This sample has fewer than 250,000 clones, with less than 85% found just once. V was pared by 0 bases and J by 11 bases, with 8 bases of the junction left unmatched. Germline CDR1 reads MNHEY; CDR2 reads SVGEGT. There are 14 residues in the CDR3. The source is a woman aged 45 to 65 with acute or convalescent COVID-19. The V call is TRBV6-2 or TRBV6-3, the J call TRBJ2-7; 9 bases align to TRBD1. Material for sequencing was peripheral blood. The CDR3 here is CASSYSEDRGVKYF. CDR3 bases: TGTGCCAGCAGTTACTCCGAGGACAGGGGTGTGAAGTACTTC.